A selection of T cell receptor beta chains follows, all from one sample in a study of T cell repertoires in cytomegalovirus infection. MiXCR, run by TCRdb on the reads, gives a single entry per CDR3 protein. Of hundreds of thousands of distinct CDR3 sequences in the sample, roughly 26% were seen once. Sequencing input: CD8+ T cells from PBMCs. These TCRs come from a human donor in good health (CMV status not recorded). Some clones in this sample may be carry-over from other donors' samples. Each CDR3 is given with its conserved first and last residue. Each record gives: clone size, J gene, D gene, V gene, CDR3 protein, CDR3 DNA. D genes are given only for firm matches. Rows give clone size only sometimes, using once, few, many, or a class for an expanded clone.

few | TRBJ2-3 | TRBD2 | TRBV7-9 | CASSASGSSTDTQYF | TGTGCCAGCAGCGCTAGCGGTTCTAGCACAGATACGCAGTATTTT
many | TRBJ2-5 | TRBD1 | TRBV7-2 | CASSLTGGETQYF | TGTGCCAGCAGCTTAACAGGGGGAGAGACCCAGTACTTC
NA | TRBJ2-5 | NA | TRBV20-1 | CSARLIVPNNRDRQETQYF | TGCAGTGCTAGATTGATCGTCCCCAACAACAGGGACCGACAAGAGACCCAGTACTTC
many | TRBJ2-2 | NA | TRBV7-8 | CASSFPRDSNTGELFF | TGTGCCAGCAGCTTCCCGAGAGACTCGAACACCGGGGAGCTGTTTTTT
few | TRBJ2-1 | NA | TRBV5-6 | CASSLRYGATLPYNEQFF | TGTGCCAGCAGCTTACGTTATGGGGCGACATTACCCTACAATGAGCAGTTCTTC
many | TRBJ2-3 | NA | TRBV6-4 | CASSDSNAPGSAQYF | TGTGCCAGCAGTGACTCGAACGCGCCAGGGAGTGCGCAGTATTTT
NA | TRBJ2-1 | TRBD1 | TRBV6-5 | CASSYLGQAYNEQFF | TGTGCCAGCAGTTACCTGGGACAGGCCTACAATGAGCAGTTCTTC
NA | TRBJ2-3 | NA | TRBV7-2 | CASSLALERTDTQYF | TGTGCCAGCAGCTTAGCGTTGGAGCGCACAGATACGCAGTATTTT
NA | TRBJ2-3 | NA | TRBV20-1 | CSARSPLLSGRTDTQYF | TGCAGTGCTAGGTCCCCATTGTTGAGCGGTCGCACAGATACGCAGTATTTT
many | TRBJ2-3 | TRBD2 | TRBV7-3 | CASSLSQRGAGTDTQYF | TGTGCCAGCAGCTTAAGCCAGCGGGGGGCCGGTACAGATACGCAGTATTTT
NA | TRBJ2-2 | TRBD1 | TRBV5-5 | CASSLDRTGLGGELFF | TGTGCCAGCAGCTTGGATAGGACAGGTTTAGGCGGGGAGCTGTTTTTT
few | TRBJ2-7 | TRBD2 | TRBV7-6 | CASSLADGLAGPSYEQYF | TGTGCCAGCAGCTTAGCGGACGGGCTAGCGGGCCCCTCCTACGAGCAGTACTTC
few | TRBJ1-2 | NA | TRBV6-6 | CASTGTPDRYTF | TGTGCCAGCACCGGGACACCTGATCGGTACACCTTC
few | TRBJ2-5 | NA | TRBV15 | CATSRVGGETQYF | TGTGCCACCAGCAGAGTGGGTGGGGAGACCCAGTACTTC
few | TRBJ2-1 | TRBD1 | TRBV18 | CASSDRPNNEQFF | TGTGCCAGCTCGGACAGGCCTAACAATGAGCAGTTCTTC
few | TRBJ1-2 | NA | TRBV7-6 | CASSLNWKEGGYTF | TGTGCCAGCAGCTTGAACTGGAAGGAAGGTGGCTACACCTTC
few | TRBJ1-1 | NA | TRBV4-3 | CASSQSLSNVGFF | TGCGCCAGCAGCCAAAGCCTTTCCAATGTGGGTTTCTTT
NA | TRBJ2-5 | NA | TRBV28 | CASSLEVERSQETQYF | TGTGCCAGCAGTTTAGAGGTTGAGAGAAGCCAAGAGACCCAGTACTTC
NA | TRBJ1-2 | NA | TRBV4-1 | CASSPVMTALNYGYTF | TGCGCCAGCAGCCCAGTAATGACAGCATTAAACTATGGCTACACCTTC
NA | TRBJ2-2 | TRBD2 | TRBV29-1 | CSVSRGEGTGELFF | TGCAGCGTTTCTCGTGGGGAGGGCACCGGGGAGCTGTTTTTT
few | TRBJ2-7 | TRBD1 | TRBV5-4 | CASSSIPGTGSLGATGEQYF | TGTGCCAGCAGCTCAATACCCGGGACAGGGAGTCTTGGTGCTACGGGAGAGCAGTACTTC
few | TRBJ2-2 | NA | TRBV28 | CASTTDSKAGELFF | TGTGCCAGCACCACGGACAGTAAGGCCGGGGAGCTGTTTTTT
NA | TRBJ2-7 | NA | TRBV25-1 | CASSGPERTEGAIRPYEQYF | TGTGCCAGCAGTGGTCCCGAACGGACAGAGGGCGCCATCAGGCCCTACGAGCAGTACTTC
few | TRBJ1-6 | NA | TRBV14 | CASKAGWNSPLHF | TGTGCCAGCAAGGCAGGGTGGAATTCACCCCTCCACTTT
NA | TRBJ2-5 | NA | TRBV7-2 | CASSSSLARGETQYF | TGTGCCAGCAGCTCATCATTAGCGAGAGGAGAGACCCAGTACTTC
NA | TRBJ2-3 | NA | TRBV6-2/TRBV6-3 | CASSHPRRDTQYF | TGTGCCAGTTCCCACCCCCGCAGAGATACGCAGTATTTT
few | TRBJ1-1 | NA | TRBV7-9 | CASSLVRAGAEAFF | TGTGCCAGCAGCTTAGTAAGGGCAGGGGCTGAAGCTTTCTTT
few | TRBJ2-7 | NA | TRBV7-9 | CASSPSKDEQYF | TGTGCCAGCAGCCCATCTAAGGACGAGCAGTACTTC
once | TRBJ2-3 | NA | TRBV11-2 | CASSLWSARGGPSDTQYF | TGTGCCAGCAGCTTATGGTCCGCGCGCGGGGGCCCCTCAGATACGCAGTATTTT
many | TRBJ2-1 | NA | TRBV28 | CASSHPRPVDEQFF | TGTGCCAGCAGTCATCCGCGCCCGGTCGATGAGCAGTTCTTC
NA | TRBJ2-6 | TRBD1 | TRBV7-9 | CASSTPGTGAVNSGANVLTF | TGTGCCAGCAGCACCCCCGGGACAGGGGCCGTTAACTCTGGGGCCAACGTCCTGACTTTC
NA | TRBJ1-5 | NA | TRBV6-5 | CASSSNFQGNQPQHF | TGTGCCAGCAGTTCCAATTTCCAGGGGAATCAGCCCCAGCATTTT
many | TRBJ2-3 | TRBD2 | TRBV7-9 | CASSWGLAGDTQYF | TGTGCCAGCAGCTGGGGACTAGCGGGGGATACGCAGTATTTT
many | TRBJ2-7 | NA | TRBV12-3/TRBV12-4 | CASRTSDGSYEQYF | TGTGCCAGCAGGACCTCGGACGGTTCCTACGAGCAGTACTTC
NA | TRBJ1-1 | NA | TRBV20-1 | CSARDRLAGMNTEAFF | TGCAGTGCTAGAGATCGGCTCGCAGGGATGAACACTGAAGCTTTCTTT
many | TRBJ2-1 | TRBD2 | TRBV7-6 | CASSSGLAVYNEQFF | TGTGCCAGCAGCTCGGGACTAGCGGTCTACAATGAGCAGTTCTTC
once | TRBJ2-3 | TRBD2 | TRBV13 | CASSSSLAGSTDTQYF | TGTGCCAGCAGCTCCTCACTAGCGGGGAGCACAGATACGCAGTATTTT
few | TRBJ1-2 | TRBD1 | TRBV20-1 | CSAPQGGGYTF | TGCAGTGCTCCCCAGGGGGGAGGCTACACCTTC
NA | TRBJ2-7 | TRBD2 | TRBV28 | CASSFGSRGDSYEQYF | TGTGCCAGCAGTTTCGGGTCGCGGGGGGACTCCTACGAGCAGTACTTC
few | TRBJ1-5 | NA | TRBV12-5 | CASGSFTSSNQPQHF | TGTGCTAGTGGTTCTTTCACGTCGTCTAATCAGCCCCAGCATTTT
NA | TRBJ2-5 | TRBD1 | TRBV13 | CASSLMMDRGLETQYF | TGTGCCAGCAGCTTAATGATGGACAGGGGGCTAGAGACCCAGTACTTC